These T cell receptor beta chains were read from a single sample in a study of spatial heterogeneity in lung cancer. One entry per CDR3 protein results from TCRdb running MiXCR on the 5' RACE reads. This table has about 26,000 distinct CDR3 sequences, around 13% appearing once. The source was PBMCs, collected at surgery. All receptors derive from a female donor with early-stage non-small cell lung cancer. Both conserved end residues are part of each CDR3. The order of the fields is clone size, V gene, D gene, J gene, CDR3 DNA, CDR3 protein. D genes are given only for firm matches. Expanded clones are given a class, and other clones once, few, many or no size at all.

>few|TRBV6-6|TRBD2|TRBJ2-7
TGTGCCAGCTGCCGACTAGCGGGAGAGCAGTACTTC
CASCRLAGEQYF
>many|TRBV18|TRBD1|TRBJ1-1
TGTGCCAGCTCCCCCGGACAGGGGATGAAAGCTTTCTTT
CASSPGQGMKAFF
>many|TRBV28|TRBD1|TRBJ2-3
TGTGCCAGCAGGCGAGGACAGGGAAGCACAGATACGCAGTATTTT
CASRRGQGSTDTQYF
>many|TRBV5-1|.|TRBJ1-5
TGCGCCAGCAGTCGTTCTGGGCGGAATGAACAGCCCCAGCATTTT
CASSRSGRNEQPQHF
>many|TRBV15|.|TRBJ1-1
TGTGCCGTCCGATCGGGTAACACTGAAGCTTTCTTT
CAVRSGNTEAFF
>.|TRBV29-1|.|TRBJ2-7
TGCAGCGTTGAGAGGGGTGACCACGAGCAGTACTTC
CSVERGDHEQYF
>few|TRBV29-1|.|TRBJ2-2
TGCAGCGTAGGAGTATCGAACACCGGGGAGCTGTTTTTT
CSVGVSNTGELFF
>few|TRBV11-2|.|TRBJ2-1
TGTGCCAGCACAGGGTTAATAAATGAGCAGTTCTTC
CASTGLINEQFF
>many|TRBV4-2|.|TRBJ2-7
TGTGCCAGCAGCCCCGGACTGGCCTACGAGCAGTACTTC
CASSPGLAYEQYF
>many|TRBV27|TRBD2|TRBJ2-1
TGTGCCAGCAGAAGGACTAGCGGAACCAATGAGCAGTTCTTC
CASRRTSGTNEQFF
>few|TRBV4-2|TRBD2|TRBJ2-2
TGTGCCAGCAGCCAAGAAGCGGGATTCAAGACCGGGGAGCTGTTTTTT
CASSQEAGFKTGELFF
>many|TRBV12-3/TRBV12-4|.|TRBJ2-2
TGTGCCAGCAGTCCAGCGGGGACAAAGAACACCGGGGAGCTGTTTTTT
CASSPAGTKNTGELFF
>.|TRBV4-3|.|TRBJ1-5
TGCGCCAGCAGCCAAGACAGGGGACCGAGACCGCCCCAGCATTTT
CASSQDRGPRPPQHF
>many|TRBV7-9|.|TRBJ2-1
TGTGCCAGCAGCGTCTACAATGAGCAGTTCTTC
CASSVYNEQFF
>many|TRBV6-6|.|TRBJ1-5
TGTGCCAGCAGTCAAGGGCAGTCCGATCAGCCCCAGCATTTT
CASSQGQSDQPQHF
>many|TRBV20-1|TRBD1|TRBJ2-2
TGCAGTGCTAGTCATCCGTCAGGGGGCATCGGGGAGCTGTTTTTT
CSASHPSGGIGELFF
>many|TRBV5-1|.|TRBJ2-5
TGCGCCAGCATTGAGGGAGAGACCCAGTACTTC
CASIEGETQYF